This entry is about one T cell receptor (beta chain). Its antigen remains unidentified. The CDR3 covers 15 residues. The trim removed 5 bases at V and 6 bases at J, leaving 11 bases unmatched. Germline CDR1 and CDR2: LNHDA and SQIVND (reference sequence). This record comes from a study of T cell repertoires in cytomegalovirus infection. For the study at large: An indication of both CMV infection and matching HLA type came from public TCR beta signatures. Notes on the study in general: Cumulative public TCR beta family frequency identified CMV carriers with the relevant HLA. The ex vivo response was dominated by HLA-C-restricted CMV-specific TCR beta clonotypes.

Via MiXCR, TCRdb re-called the reads, giving one row per CDR3 protein. The top ten clones hold around 15% of a sample with some 450,000 distinct CDR3 sequences, 30% to 40% of them seen once. This receptor was obtained from a human donor in good health (CMV status not recorded). Some clones in this sample may be carry-over from other donors' samples. The gene calls are TRBV19 and TRBJ1-2, with 8 positions matching TRBD1. Sequenced: PBMCs. The CDR3 here is CASSVTGGPGNGYTF. The CDR3, as DNA: TGTGCCAGTAGTGTTACAGGGGGGCCAGGCAATGGCTACACCTTC.